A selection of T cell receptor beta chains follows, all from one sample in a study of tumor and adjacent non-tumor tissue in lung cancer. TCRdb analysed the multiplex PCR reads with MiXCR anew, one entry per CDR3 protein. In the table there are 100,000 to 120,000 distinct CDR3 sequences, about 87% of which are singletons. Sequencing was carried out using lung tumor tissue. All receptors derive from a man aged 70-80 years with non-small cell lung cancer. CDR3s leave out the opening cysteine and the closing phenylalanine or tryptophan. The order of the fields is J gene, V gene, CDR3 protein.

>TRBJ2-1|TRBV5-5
ASSSAFGISSYNEQF
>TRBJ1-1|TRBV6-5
ASRAGTGLVTEAL
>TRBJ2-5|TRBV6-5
ASRCTGSETQY
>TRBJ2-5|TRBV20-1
NAGDRRQETQY
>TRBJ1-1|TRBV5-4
ANSFKTGTGCTEAF
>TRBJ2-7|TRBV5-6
ASRLGVYGQY
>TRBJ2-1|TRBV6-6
ACIVRGGLYNEQF
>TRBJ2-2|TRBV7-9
ASSLRMASARAAGELF
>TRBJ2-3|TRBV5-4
TNSWRGGRADTQY
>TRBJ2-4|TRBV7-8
ASSPRRVSNNIQY
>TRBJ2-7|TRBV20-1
NASSGDHRVHEQY
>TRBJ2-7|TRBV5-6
ASRLGAYEQY
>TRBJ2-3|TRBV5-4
ASSPTSGRGTYTQY
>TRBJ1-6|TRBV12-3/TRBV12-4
AISLVGGVGLPLH
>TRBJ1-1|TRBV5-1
ASSYVRGGAYMNTEAF
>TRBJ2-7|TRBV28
VSSLNTGENYEQY
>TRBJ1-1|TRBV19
ASSSTLNTEAF
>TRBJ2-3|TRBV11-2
ASSLTQSGNTDTQY
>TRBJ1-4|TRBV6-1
ASSEVGLGADQKLF
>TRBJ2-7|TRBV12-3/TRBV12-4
ASSLTLGTGSYEQY
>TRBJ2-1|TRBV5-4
ASSSNRGNEQF
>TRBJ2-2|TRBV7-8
ASSLARLARTGSTRELF
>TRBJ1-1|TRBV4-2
ASSQSGTAEAF
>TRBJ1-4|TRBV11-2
ASSRSGTSNEKLL
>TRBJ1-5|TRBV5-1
ASSPEGYSNQPQH
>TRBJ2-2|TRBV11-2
ANSPDSQSGELF
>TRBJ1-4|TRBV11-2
ASSRSVTSNEKPF
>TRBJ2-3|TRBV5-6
ASSPTDKEIDTQY
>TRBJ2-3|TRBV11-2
ASSLGPGRVYTQY
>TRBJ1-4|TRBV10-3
AISDRGGCNEKLF
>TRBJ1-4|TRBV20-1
SALEGANEKLF
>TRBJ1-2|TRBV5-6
ANSLLRFYGYT
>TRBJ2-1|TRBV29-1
GVTQDGYYNEQF
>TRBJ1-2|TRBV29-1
GVLETGAYGYT
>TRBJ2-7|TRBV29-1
SVEGGWEQY
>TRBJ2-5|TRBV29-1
SVVDFSRGTQY
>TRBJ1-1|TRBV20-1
SARDQRGRRTEAF
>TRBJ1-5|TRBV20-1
SDSGAQGGSNKPLH
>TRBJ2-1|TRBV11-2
ANSLHVRDWASYSEQL
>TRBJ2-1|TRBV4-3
ASSHLPGLDNELF
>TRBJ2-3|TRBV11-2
ASNLGPGGADTQY
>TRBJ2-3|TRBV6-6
VNSYDPNRGRTDTQY
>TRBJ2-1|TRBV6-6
VTTKGRVLNNEQF
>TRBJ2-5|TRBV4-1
ASSQGLGGFRTQY
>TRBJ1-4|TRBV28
ASSFDVGQSTNEKLF
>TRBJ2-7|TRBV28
VSSLLTPSGSSYEQY
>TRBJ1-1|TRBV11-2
ASSMDGRDAF
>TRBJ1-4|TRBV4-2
ASSQDILRGHQRKLF